This T cell receptor beta chain is drawn from a study of cytomegalovirus exposure and HLA in healthy donors. Study observations and caveats: CMV serostatus alone was available as immune exposure information. High sensitivity and specificity were reportedly achieved when the classifier diagnosed cytomegalovirus status.

Despite likely unrecorded immune exposures, the donors were nominally healthy at the time of sampling. Germline CDR1 is SGHVS and CDR2 is FQNEAQ. V gave up 5 bases and J gave up 1 base, with 19 bases separating them. CDR3 length equals 17 residues. With respect to this clone: Antigen: not known.

The PCR employed 60 Vbeta primers together with 13 Jbeta primers. The table came from immunoSEQ multiplex PCR; TCRdb's copy has only in-frame clones and leaves some out. The sample has around 110,000 clones; around 75% are singletons. This chain connects TRBV7-8 to TRBJ2-3, with a tentative D call TRBD1 (5 bases). The origin of this receptor is a female donor in good health and CMV-seronegative. The specimen was PBMCs. Here the CDR3 DNA reads TGTGCCAGCAGCCCCGAGGCCCGGACATCCGGCACAGATACGCAGTATTTT. Its protein is CASSPEARTSGTDTQYF.